These T cell receptor beta chains were read from a single sample in a study of neurological immune-mediated disorders. Via MiXCR, TCRdb re-called the 5' RACE reads, giving one row per CDR3 protein. The table lists around 16,000 distinct CDR3 sequences, 20% to 25% of them singletons, with roughly 23% in the top ten. Sequenced sample: PBMCs. All receptors derive from a middle-aged man in good health. Each CDR3 is given with its conserved first and last residue. The order of the fields is V gene, J gene, CDR3 protein.

V gene: TRBV9
J gene: TRBJ2-2
CDR3 protein: CASSLARGNTGELFF

V gene: TRBV20-1
J gene: TRBJ2-3
CDR3 protein: CSALAGGRTDTQYF

V gene: TRBV20-1
J gene: TRBJ2-1
CDR3 protein: CSASGLAGVNEQFF

V gene: TRBV20-1
J gene: TRBJ2-3
CDR3 protein: CSAREGGPLTDTQYF

V gene: TRBV20-1
J gene: TRBJ1-1
CDR3 protein: CSARDRRRSNTEAFF

V gene: TRBV5-5
J gene: TRBJ2-7
CDR3 protein: CASSLGLAQNYEQYF

V gene: TRBV20-1
J gene: TRBJ1-5
CDR3 protein: CSAAGDSNQPQHF

V gene: TRBV20-1
J gene: TRBJ1-2
CDR3 protein: CSARSQPGDGYTF

V gene: TRBV20-1
J gene: TRBJ2-7
CDR3 protein: CSASRTSGRTEQYF

V gene: TRBV12-3/TRBV12-4
J gene: TRBJ2-1
CDR3 protein: CASRRTGDNEQFF

V gene: TRBV29-1
J gene: TRBJ2-2
CDR3 protein: CSVRTGASTGELFF

V gene: TRBV28
J gene: TRBJ2-3
CDR3 protein: CASSPTAGFDDTQYF

V gene: TRBV28
J gene: TRBJ2-3
CDR3 protein: CACWTASDTQYF

V gene: TRBV20-1
J gene: TRBJ2-6
CDR3 protein: CSAWTGASGVLTF

V gene: TRBV5-1
J gene: TRBJ2-3
CDR3 protein: CASSLSAGIADTQYF

V gene: TRBV2
J gene: TRBJ2-6
CDR3 protein: CASRGQGATGANVLTF

V gene: TRBV7-2
J gene: TRBJ1-2
CDR3 protein: CASSLFGSNYGYTF

V gene: TRBV20-1
J gene: TRBJ2-4
CDR3 protein: CSAPKKNIQYF

V gene: TRBV7-6
J gene: TRBJ1-5
CDR3 protein: CASSLAENQPQHF

V gene: TRBV6-6
J gene: TRBJ1-5
CDR3 protein: CASSPTGRDQPQHF

V gene: TRBV20-1
J gene: TRBJ2-1
CDR3 protein: CSGTKTSGRTNEQFF

V gene: TRBV7-2
J gene: TRBJ2-6
CDR3 protein: CASSLNRGASGANVLTF

V gene: TRBV7-2
J gene: TRBJ2-5
CDR3 protein: CASSLGATKETQYF

V gene: TRBV7-9
J gene: TRBJ2-6
CDR3 protein: CASSLGFGSGANVLTF

V gene: TRBV7-2
J gene: TRBJ2-1
CDR3 protein: CASSLIAGGRFYNEQFF

V gene: TRBV25-1
J gene: TRBJ2-7
CDR3 protein: CASSGSRTGKHEQYF

V gene: TRBV20-1
J gene: TRBJ1-6
CDR3 protein: CSASEYNSPLHF

V gene: TRBV3-1
J gene: TRBJ2-7
CDR3 protein: CASSQGLAVYEQYF

V gene: TRBV20-1
J gene: TRBJ2-7
CDR3 protein: CSARSHRAGEQYF

V gene: TRBV28
J gene: TRBJ1-2
CDR3 protein: CASSFPPVNYGYTF

V gene: TRBV6-1
J gene: TRBJ1-6
CDR3 protein: CASRLPGQINSPLHF

V gene: TRBV12-3/TRBV12-4
J gene: TRBJ1-2
CDR3 protein: CASSLGPYGYTF

V gene: TRBV5-1
J gene: TRBJ1-2
CDR3 protein: CASSHTGRHYPNYGYTF

V gene: TRBV28
J gene: TRBJ2-1
CDR3 protein: CASGSSYNEQFF

V gene: TRBV6-2/TRBV6-3
J gene: TRBJ2-7
CDR3 protein: CASSYSPASLPYEQYF

V gene: TRBV15
J gene: TRBJ2-7
CDR3 protein: CATSSGTSYEQYF

V gene: TRBV9
J gene: TRBJ2-1
CDR3 protein: CASSPRSGLVNEQFF

V gene: TRBV6-5
J gene: TRBJ2-1
CDR3 protein: CASSYLAASSYNEQFF

V gene: TRBV20-1
J gene: TRBJ2-7
CDR3 protein: CSARVGGRAGEQYF

V gene: TRBV7-9
J gene: TRBJ1-5
CDR3 protein: CASSLSPGHQPQHF

V gene: TRBV6-5
J gene: TRBJ2-1
CDR3 protein: CASSRGGYNEQFF

V gene: TRBV5-1
J gene: TRBJ2-7
CDR3 protein: CASSLLASSYEQYF

V gene: TRBV7-9
J gene: TRBJ2-3
CDR3 protein: CASSFPVTDTQYF

V gene: TRBV20-1
J gene: TRBJ2-7
CDR3 protein: CSAGQGVSYEQYF

V gene: TRBV7-2
J gene: TRBJ2-1
CDR3 protein: CASSFRQLTGNEQFF

V gene: TRBV4-3
J gene: TRBJ1-1
CDR3 protein: CASSQEVARFHTEAFF

V gene: TRBV11-2
J gene: TRBJ2-2
CDR3 protein: CASSLQGVAGELFF

V gene: TRBV20-1
J gene: TRBJ2-1
CDR3 protein: CSATSGMYNEQFF

V gene: TRBV7-2
J gene: TRBJ2-6
CDR3 protein: CASSLAWPGISGANVLTF

V gene: TRBV14
J gene: TRBJ2-6
CDR3 protein: CASSQVQAGANVLTF

V gene: TRBV10-3
J gene: TRBJ1-1
CDR3 protein: CAISGQTSTGTEAFF

V gene: TRBV5-1
J gene: TRBJ2-7
CDR3 protein: CASSAGPGDEQYF